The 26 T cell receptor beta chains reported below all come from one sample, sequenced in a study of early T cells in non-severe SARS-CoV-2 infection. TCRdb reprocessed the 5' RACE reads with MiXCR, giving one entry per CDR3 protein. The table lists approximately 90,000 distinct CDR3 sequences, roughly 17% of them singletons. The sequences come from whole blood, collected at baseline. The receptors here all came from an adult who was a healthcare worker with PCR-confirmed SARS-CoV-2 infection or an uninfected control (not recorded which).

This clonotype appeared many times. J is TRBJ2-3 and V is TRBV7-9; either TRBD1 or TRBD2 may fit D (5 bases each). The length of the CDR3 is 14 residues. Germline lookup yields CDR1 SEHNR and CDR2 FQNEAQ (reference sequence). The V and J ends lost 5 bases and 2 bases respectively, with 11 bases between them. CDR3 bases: TGTGCCAGCAGCACGACCGGGGCCACAGATACGCAGTATTTT. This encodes CASSTTGATDTQYF.

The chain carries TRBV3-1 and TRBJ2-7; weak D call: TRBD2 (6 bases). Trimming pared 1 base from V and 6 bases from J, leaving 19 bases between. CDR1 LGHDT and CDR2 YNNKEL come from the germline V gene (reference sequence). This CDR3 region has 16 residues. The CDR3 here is CASSQAWDSLYTEQYF. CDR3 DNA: TGTGCCAGCAGCCAAGCATGGGACTCCCTTTACACCGAGCAGTACTTC.

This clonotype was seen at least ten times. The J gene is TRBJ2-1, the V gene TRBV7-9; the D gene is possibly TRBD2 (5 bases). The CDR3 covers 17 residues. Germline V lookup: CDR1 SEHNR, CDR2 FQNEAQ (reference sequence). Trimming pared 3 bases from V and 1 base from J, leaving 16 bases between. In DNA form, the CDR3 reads TGTGCCAGCAGCTTGTCGTGGGTAGGGAGATCCTACAATGAGCAGTTCTTC. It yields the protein CASSLSWVGRSYNEQFF. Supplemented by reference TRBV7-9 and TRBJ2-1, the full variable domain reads DTGVSQNPRHKITKRGQNVTFRCDPISEHNRLYWYRQTLGQGPEFLTYFQNEAQLEKSRLLSDRFSAERPKGSFSTLEIQRTEQGDSAMYLCASSLSWVGRSYNEQFFGPGTRLTVL.

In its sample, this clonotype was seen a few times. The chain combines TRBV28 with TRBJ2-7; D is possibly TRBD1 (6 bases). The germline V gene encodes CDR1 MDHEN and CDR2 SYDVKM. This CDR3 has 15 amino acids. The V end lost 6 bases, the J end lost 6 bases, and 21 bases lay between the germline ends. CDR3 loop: CASRGPGHPLIEQYF. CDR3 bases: TGTGCCAGCAGGGGACCGGGACATCCCCTTATCGAGCAGTACTTC.

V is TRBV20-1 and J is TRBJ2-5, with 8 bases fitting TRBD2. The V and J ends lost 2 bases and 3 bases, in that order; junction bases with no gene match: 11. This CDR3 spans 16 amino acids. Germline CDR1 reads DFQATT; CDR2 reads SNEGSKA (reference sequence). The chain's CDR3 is CSARKAGAGAKETQYF. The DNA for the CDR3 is TGCAGTGCTAGAAAAGCGGGAGCGGGGGCGAAAGAGACCCAGTACTTC.

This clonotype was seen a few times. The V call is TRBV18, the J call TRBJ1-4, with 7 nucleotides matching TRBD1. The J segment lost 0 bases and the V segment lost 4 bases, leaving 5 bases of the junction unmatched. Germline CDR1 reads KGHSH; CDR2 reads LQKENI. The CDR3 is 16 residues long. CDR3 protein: CASSLDQGATNEKLFF. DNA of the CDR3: TGTGCCAGCTCACTGGACCAGGGGGCAACTAATGAAAAACTGTTTTTT.

CDR3 residues: CASSYVRGRTEAFF. CDR3 DNA sequence: TGTGCCAGCAGTTACGTCAGGGGGCGCACTGAAGCTTTCTTT. The J gene is TRBJ1-1, the V gene TRBV6-2 or TRBV6-3, with 8 bases lining up with TRBD1. V gave up 2 bases and J gave up 4 bases; unmatched junction bases: 3. This CDR3 is built from 14 residues. CDR1 and CDR2 (germline): MNHEY, SVGEGT.

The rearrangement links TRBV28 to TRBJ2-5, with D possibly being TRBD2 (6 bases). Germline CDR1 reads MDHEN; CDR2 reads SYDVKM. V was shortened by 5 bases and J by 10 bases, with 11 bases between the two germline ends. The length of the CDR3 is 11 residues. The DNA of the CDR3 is TGTGCCAGCAGTAATCGGGGGTTCCAGTACTTC. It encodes CASSNRGFQYF.

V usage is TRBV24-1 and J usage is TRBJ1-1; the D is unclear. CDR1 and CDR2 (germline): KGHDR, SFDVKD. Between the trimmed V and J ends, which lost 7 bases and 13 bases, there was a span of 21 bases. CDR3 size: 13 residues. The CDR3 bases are TGTGCCACCAGCAAATCCGCCGGCCGCTCCTTTTTCTTT. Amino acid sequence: CATSKSAGRSFFF.

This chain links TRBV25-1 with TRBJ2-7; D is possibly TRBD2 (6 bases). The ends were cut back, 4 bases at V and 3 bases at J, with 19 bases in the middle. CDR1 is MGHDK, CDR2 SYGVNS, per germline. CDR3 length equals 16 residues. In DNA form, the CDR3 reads TGTGCCAGCAGTGTACCGGGACTCCCACCCTTCTACGAGCAGTACTTC. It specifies CASSVPGLPPFYEQYF.

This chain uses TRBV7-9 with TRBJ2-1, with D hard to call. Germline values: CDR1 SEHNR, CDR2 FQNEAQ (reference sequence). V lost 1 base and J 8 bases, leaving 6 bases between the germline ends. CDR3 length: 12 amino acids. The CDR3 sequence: CASSLGIHEQFF. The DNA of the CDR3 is TGTGCCAGCAGCTTAGGAATCCATGAGCAGTTCTTC.

CDR3 coding DNA: TGTGCCAGTAACACCTTCCGTGAACAGCCCCAGCATTTT. Its protein is CASNTFREQPQHF. This rearrangement joins TRBV19 to TRBJ1-5; no reliable D call. The length of the CDR3 is 13 residues. V lost 7 bases to trimming and J lost 7 bases, with 14 bases between them. Germline V gene sequence: CDR1 LNHDA, CDR2 SQIVND (reference sequence). The complete variable domain, with remaining parts taken from reference TRBV19 and TRBJ1-5, reads DGGITQSPKYLFRKEGQNVTLSCEQNLNHDAMYWYRQDPGQGLRLIYYSQIVNDFQKGDIAEGYSVSREKKESFPLTVTSAQKNPTAFYLCASNTFREQPQHFGDGTRLSIL.

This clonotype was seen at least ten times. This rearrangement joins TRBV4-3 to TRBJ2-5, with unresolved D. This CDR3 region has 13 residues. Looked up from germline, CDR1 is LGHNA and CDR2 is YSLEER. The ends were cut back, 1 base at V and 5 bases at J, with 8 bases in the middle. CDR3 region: CASSQALGETQYF. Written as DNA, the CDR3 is TGCGCCAGCAGCCAAGCTCTCGGTGAGACCCAGTACTTC.

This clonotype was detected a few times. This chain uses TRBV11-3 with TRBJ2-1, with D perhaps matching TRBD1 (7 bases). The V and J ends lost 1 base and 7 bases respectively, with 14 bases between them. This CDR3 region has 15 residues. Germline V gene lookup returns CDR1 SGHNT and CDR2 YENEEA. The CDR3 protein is CASSLVPGGRNEQFF. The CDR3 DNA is TGTGCCAGCAGCTTAGTGCCAGGGGGGCGAAATGAGCAGTTCTTC.

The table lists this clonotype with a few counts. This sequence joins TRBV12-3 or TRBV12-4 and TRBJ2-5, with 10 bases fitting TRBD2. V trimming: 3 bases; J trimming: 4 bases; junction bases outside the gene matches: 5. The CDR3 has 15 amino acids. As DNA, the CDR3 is TGTGCCAGCAGTTTGGCGGGACTAGCGTTAGAGACCCAGTACTTC. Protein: CASSLAGLALETQYF.

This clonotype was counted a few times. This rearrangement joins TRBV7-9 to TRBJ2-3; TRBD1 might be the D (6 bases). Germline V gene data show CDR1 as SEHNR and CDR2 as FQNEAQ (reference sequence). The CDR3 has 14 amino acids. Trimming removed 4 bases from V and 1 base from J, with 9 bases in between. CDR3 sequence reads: CASSYPGGTDTQYF. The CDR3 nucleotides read TGTGCCAGCAGCTACCCAGGGGGCACAGATACGCAGTATTTT.

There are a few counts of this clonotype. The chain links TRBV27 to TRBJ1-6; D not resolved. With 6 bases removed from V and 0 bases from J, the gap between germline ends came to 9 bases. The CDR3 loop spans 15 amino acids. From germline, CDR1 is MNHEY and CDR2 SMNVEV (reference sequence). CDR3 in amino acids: CASSPVSSYNSPLHF. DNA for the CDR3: TGTGCCAGCAGCCCTGTGAGCTCCTATAATTCACCCCTCCACTTT.

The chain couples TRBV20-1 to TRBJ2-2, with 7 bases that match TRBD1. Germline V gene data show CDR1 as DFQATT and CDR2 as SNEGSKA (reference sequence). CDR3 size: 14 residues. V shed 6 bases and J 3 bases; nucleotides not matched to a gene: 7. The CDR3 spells CSAGGLGYTGELFF. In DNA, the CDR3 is TGCAGTGCAGGGGGCCTAGGTTACACCGGGGAGCTGTTTTTT.

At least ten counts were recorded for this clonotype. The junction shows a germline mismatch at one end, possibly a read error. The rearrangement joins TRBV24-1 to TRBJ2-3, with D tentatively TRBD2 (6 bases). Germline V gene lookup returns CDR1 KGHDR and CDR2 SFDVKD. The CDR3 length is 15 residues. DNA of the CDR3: TGTGCCACCTGTGATTTTGGAGGGACCCCAGATACGCAGTATTTT. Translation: CATCDFGGTPDTQYF.

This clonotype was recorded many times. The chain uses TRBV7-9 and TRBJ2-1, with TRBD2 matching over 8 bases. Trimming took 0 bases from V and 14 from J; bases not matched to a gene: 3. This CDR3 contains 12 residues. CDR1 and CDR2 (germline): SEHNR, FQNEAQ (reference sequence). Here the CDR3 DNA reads TGTGCCAGCAGCTTAGCGCCAGCGGGAGAGTTCTTC. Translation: CASSLAPAGEFF.

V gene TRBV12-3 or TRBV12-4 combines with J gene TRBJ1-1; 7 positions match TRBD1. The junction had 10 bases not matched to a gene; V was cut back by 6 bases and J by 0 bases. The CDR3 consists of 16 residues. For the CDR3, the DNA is TGTGCCAGCAGCTCTCAGGACAGGCCCTTGAACACTGAAGCTTTCTTT. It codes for CASSSQDRPLNTEAFF.

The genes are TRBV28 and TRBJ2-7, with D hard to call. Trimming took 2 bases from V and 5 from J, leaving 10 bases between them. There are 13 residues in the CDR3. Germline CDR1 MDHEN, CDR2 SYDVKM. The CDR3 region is CASSLEVRHEQYF. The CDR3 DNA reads TGTGCCAGCAGTTTAGAAGTACGTCACGAGCAGTACTTC.

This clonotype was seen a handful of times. CDR3 protein: CASSHALAGGNEQYF. CDR3 coding DNA: TGCGCCAGCAGCCATGCACTAGCGGGAGGTAACGAGCAGTACTTC. The V gene is TRBV4-3, the J gene TRBJ2-7, with 12 bases matching TRBD2. V lost 3 bases and J lost 5; bases outside the gene matches: 5. The germline V gene has CDR1 LGHNA and CDR2 YSLEER. The CDR3 runs 15 residues.

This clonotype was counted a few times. DNA of the CDR3: TGTGCCAGCTCACCCGGACAGGGCGAAAAACTGTTTTTT. It translates to CASSPGQGEKLFF. The chain joins TRBV18 to TRBJ1-4; 8 bases align to TRBD1. Germline V gene lookup returns CDR1 KGHSH and CDR2 LQKENI. V was clipped by 3 bases and J by 8 bases; unmatched bases: 2. This CDR3 spans 13 amino acids.

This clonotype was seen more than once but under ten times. The CDR3 nucleotides are TGTGCCAGCAGCCCCAAGCCGGCCGGGACTACCGACTACGAGCAGTACTTC. Its protein product is CASSPKPAGTTDYEQYF. The gene calls are TRBV12-3 or TRBV12-4 and TRBJ2-7; 7 bases are shared with TRBD2. This CDR3 is built from 17 residues. Germline trimming cut 6 bases from V and 3 bases from J; bases unmatched to any gene: 17.

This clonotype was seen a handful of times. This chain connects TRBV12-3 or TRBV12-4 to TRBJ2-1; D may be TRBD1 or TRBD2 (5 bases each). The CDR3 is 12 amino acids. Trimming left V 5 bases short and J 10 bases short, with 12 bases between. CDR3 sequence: CASSPLRDEQFF. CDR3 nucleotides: TGTGCCAGCAGTCCTCTTAGGGACGAGCAGTTCTTC.